The 18 T cell receptor beta chains presented below share a single source sample, sequenced in a study of T-cell reconstitution after alpha-beta-depleted transplantation in children. During its preparation, the TCRbeta library received unique molecular identifiers. Via MiXCR, TCRdb re-called the PCR reads, giving one row per CDR3 protein. Among 70,000 to 100,000 distinct CDR3 sequences listed, 10% to 15% were seen once. The source was PBMCs from the stem cell graft donor, collected from the stem cell graft. All receptors derive from a human donor who donated a stem cell graft to a child with inherited bone marrow failure.

This clonotype was observed many times. This chain links TRBV20-1 with TRBJ2-3; possible D gene TRBD2, 6 bases. The V gene's germline CDR1 is DFQATT and CDR2 SNEGSKA (reference sequence). The CDR3 runs 15 residues. Trimming cost V 1 base and J 4 bases, with 15 bases left between them. This CDR3 reads CSARGDLAQSDTQYF. As DNA, the CDR3 is TGCAGTGCTAGAGGGGATCTAGCGCAATCAGATACGCAGTATTTT.

This clonotype appeared many times. This chain joins TRBV6-5 and TRBJ2-7; D is unclear. The CDR3 totals 16 residues. V was clipped by 6 bases and J by 4 bases, with 22 bases between them. Germline-derived CDR1 and CDR2 are MNHEY and SVGAGI. The DNA for the CDR3 is TGTGCCAGCAGCCCTACTCCTTTTCCCGTCCCATACGAGCAGTACTTC. Its protein product is CASSPTPFPVPYEQYF.

This clonotype was recorded at least ten times. The chain couples TRBV5-1 to TRBJ2-3; possibly TRBD1 for D (6 bases). Germline values: CDR1 SGHRS, CDR2 YFSETQ. This CDR3 comprises 15 residues. Trimming stripped 5 bases from V and 0 bases from J, with 13 bases between. DNA for the CDR3: TGCGCCAGCAGGGGGGCTGCGCCGAGCACAGATACGCAGTATTTT. Protein: CASRGAAPSTDTQYF.

The table lists this clonotype with many counts. The chain carries TRBV12-3 or TRBV12-4 and TRBJ1-5; D remains ambiguous. The CDR3 runs to 13 residues. V was shortened by 6 bases and J by 4 bases, with 10 bases between the two germline ends. The CDR3 loop reads CASRGSGNQPQHF. The CDR3 DNA reads as TGTGCCAGCAGGGGTTCTGGAAATCAGCCCCAGCATTTT.

This clonotype was picked up many times. The chain carries TRBV10-3 and TRBJ1-1; no definite D call. Trimming cost V 6 bases and J 4 bases, with 9 bases left between them. CDR1 is ENHRY, CDR2 SYGVKD, per germline. The CDR3 is 12 amino acids. CDR3 loop: CAIRADFTEAFF. The CDR3 DNA sequence: TGTGCCATCAGGGCGGACTTCACTGAAGCTTTCTTT.

The chain joins TRBV18 to TRBJ2-7; D is ambiguous. Germline CDR1 and CDR2: KGHSH and LQKENI. V dropped 2 bases and J dropped 3 bases, with 14 bases sitting between them. This CDR3 region has 15 residues. CDR3 protein: CASSPRGTWVYEQYF. The DNA of the CDR3 is TGTGCCAGCTCACCAAGAGGAACCTGGGTCTACGAGCAGTACTTC. Complete variable domain (other parts from reference TRBV18 and TRBJ2-7): NAGVMQNPRHLVRRRGQEARLRCSPMKGHSHVYWYRQLPEEGLKFMVYLQKENIIDESGMPKERFSAEFPKEGPSILRIQQVVRGDSAAYFCASSPRGTWVYEQYFGPGTRLTVT.

This clonotype was found many times. The J gene is TRBJ2-2, the V gene TRBV29-1, with 11 bases fitting TRBD2. The trim removed 1 base at V and 6 bases at J, leaving 10 bases unmatched. This CDR3 is built from 17 residues. Germline lookup yields CDR1 SQVTM and CDR2 ANQGSEA. The CDR3 nucleotides read TGCAGCGTTGAAGGGCTAGCGGGAGGAAGAGGGTCCGGGGAGCTGTTTTTT. Its translation: CSVEGLAGGRGSGELFF.

In its sample, this clonotype ranks as medium-sized (0.01 to 0.1%). The CDR3 here is CASSLRGYRGRIPGANVLTF. The CDR3 DNA sequence: TGTGCCAGCAGCTTAAGAGGCTACAGGGGAAGGATCCCTGGGGCCAACGTCCTGACTTTC. V gene TRBV7-3 combines with J gene TRBJ2-6, with 7 bases identical to TRBD1. Germline CDR1 SGHTA, CDR2 FQGTGA. CDR3 length: 20 residues. Trimming at V came to 1 base and at J to 2 bases, leaving 14 bases not matched to a gene.

This clonotype was seen many times. The V call is TRBV28, the J call TRBJ2-7, with a tentative D call TRBD2 (5 bases). The CDR3 is 14 residues long. The germline gives CDR1 MDHEN, CDR2 SYDVKM. V lost 1 base to trimming and J lost 6 bases, with 13 bases between them. CDR3 DNA sequence: TGTGCCAGCAGTTTATTGGGAGACCGGGGCGAGCAGTACTTC. Encoded protein: CASSLLGDRGEQYF.

Ten or more counts support this clonotype. The rearrangement links TRBV4-1 to TRBJ1-1, with a tentative D call TRBD1 (6 bases). Germline V gene lookup returns CDR1 MGHRA and CDR2 YSYEKL. V was shortened by 0 bases and J by 11 bases, with 13 bases between the two germline ends. The CDR3 spans 13 residues. CDR3: CASSQEEGERAFF. Here the CDR3 DNA reads TGCGCCAGCAGCCAAGAAGAGGGGGAGAGGGCTTTCTTT.

The rearrangement uses TRBV2 and TRBJ2-2; possible D gene TRBD2, 5 bases. Trimming pared 6 bases from V and 4 bases from J, leaving 12 bases between. The CDR3 is 14 residues long. Germline CDR1 SNHLY, CDR2 FYNNEI. This CDR3 reads CASRGREPTGELFF. The CDR3, as DNA: TGTGCCAGCAGAGGACGGGAACCCACCGGGGAGCTGTTTTTT.

The V call is TRBV6-2 or TRBV6-3, the J call TRBJ1-5; D is undetermined. V was cut by 3 bases and J by 4 bases, with 7 bases left in between. Germline lookup yields CDR1 MNHEY and CDR2 SVGEGT. This CDR3 spans 13 amino acids. The CDR3 sequence is CASSYGQNQPQHF. CDR3 coding DNA: TGTGCCAGCAGTTATGGGCAGAATCAGCCCCAGCATTTT.

This clonotype occurred many times. The V and J genes are TRBV5-8 and TRBJ1-1; D ambiguous. The germline V gene encodes CDR1 SGHTS and CDR2 YDEGEE. Trimming pared 2 bases from V and 0 bases from J, leaving 11 bases between. The CDR3 length is 15 residues. This CDR3 is CASSFVRLMNTEAFF. In DNA form, the CDR3 reads TGTGCCAGCAGCTTTGTACGGCTAATGAACACTGAAGCTTTCTTT. The full variable domain, with the rest looked up from reference TRBV5-8 and TRBJ1-1, is EAGVTQSPTHLIKTRGQQATLRCSPISGHTSVYWYQQALGLGLQFLLWYDEGEERNRGNFPPRFSGRQFPNYSSELNVNALELEDSALYLCASSFVRLMNTEAFFGQGTRLTVV.

This clonotype showed up many times. J is TRBJ1-5 and V is TRBV4-2; D gene uncertain. The CDR3 is 14 amino acids. V lost 0 bases to trimming and J lost 6 bases, with 9 bases between them. Per germline, CDR1 LGHNA and CDR2 YNFKEQ. In DNA, the CDR3 is TGTGCCAGCAGCCAAGAGGAGGGTACTCAGCCCCAGCATTTT. Its protein product is CASSQEEGTQPQHF.

At least ten counts were recorded for this clonotype. The chain recombines TRBV2 with TRBJ2-1; TRBD1 aligns across 7 bases. This CDR3 is 16 amino acids long. Germline V gene data show CDR1 as SNHLY and CDR2 as FYNNEI. V lost 6 bases and J lost 7; bases outside the gene matches: 15. The CDR3 DNA is TGTGCCAGCAGATCCAGGCCCGACAGGGCCGGGAATGAGCAGTTCTTC. This gives the protein CASRSRPDRAGNEQFF.

The J gene is TRBJ2-2, the V gene TRBV7-1; D may correspond to TRBD1 or TRBD2 (6 bases each). TRBV7-1 has ORF status, its function being uncertain. This CDR3 has 14 amino acids. Trimming cost V 3 bases and J 5 bases, with 10 bases left between them. Written as DNA, the CDR3 is TGTGCCAGCAGCTCTGGGGGGCGTACCGGGGAGCTGTTTTTT. Protein product: CASSSGGRTGELFF.

This clonotype was seen ten or more times. This chain joins TRBV6-5 and TRBJ1-2; a weak D match, TRBD1 (5 bases). Germline V gene lookup returns CDR1 MNHEY and CDR2 SVGAGI. Trimming cost V 6 bases and J 10 bases, with 18 bases left between them. The CDR3 length is 13 residues. This CDR3 is CASSPGTGTVYTF. Here the CDR3 DNA reads TGTGCCAGCAGCCCCGGGACTGGTACCGTCTACACCTTC.

This clonotype was picked up many times. The rearrangement joins TRBV18 to TRBJ2-5, with D perhaps matching TRBD2 (5 bases). Trimming removed 1 base from V and 5 bases from J, with 14 bases in between. CDR1 and CDR2 (germline): KGHSH, LQKENI. The CDR3 loop spans 15 amino acids. The CDR3 bases are TGTGCCAGCTCACCACAGTTCGGTAGCGCGGAGACCCAGTACTTC. This translates into CASSPQFGSAETQYF.